Below, 21 T cell receptor beta chains from the same sample are listed, as sequenced in a study of blood T cell repertoires in COVID-19. Clones were sequenced by immunoSEQ multiplex PCR, and TCRdb holds only the in-frame ones, with some missing. The table has under 300,000 clones, around 90% seen once; the top ten hold just under 6.5%. Sequencing input: PBMCs or T cells enriched from blood (not recorded which). The receptor set was obtained from a woman between 25 and 40 years old with acute COVID-19.

The V and J genes are TRBV3-1 (or the pseudogene TRBV3-2) and TRBJ1-6, with 12 bases lining up with TRBD1. This CDR3 is 14 amino acids long. Germline CDR1 LGHDT, CDR2 YNNKEL (reference sequence). J was trimmed by 10 bases and V by 4 bases; bases with no gene match: 2. The CDR3 here is CASSPGTGGSPLHF. In DNA, the CDR3 is TGTGCCAGCAGCCCCGGGACAGGGGGCTCACCCCTCCACTTT.

The chain employs TRBV5-4 and TRBJ2-5, with D possibly matching TRBD1 (6 bases). The CDR3 length is 14 residues. Germline V lookup: CDR1 SGHNT, CDR2 YYREEE (reference sequence). The V gene lost 3 bases and the J gene lost 4 bases, with 13 bases spanning the gap. The CDR3 loop is CASSSGQWRETQYF. The CDR3 DNA sequence: TGTGCCAGCAGCTCCGGACAGTGGCGAGAGACCCAGTACTTC.

This chain uses TRBV2 with TRBJ1-3; 8 bases are a match to TRBD1. Germline CDR1 and CDR2: SNHLY and FYNNEI. This CDR3 is 16 amino acids long. J lost 0 bases, V lost 6 bases, and 7 bases had no gene match. CDR3 coding DNA: TGTGCCAGCAGGGGGGGACAGGCGCACTCTGGAAACACCATATATTTT. Translated, it gives CASRGGQAHSGNTIYF.

This clone was found a few times. V and J are TRBV30 and TRBJ1-5; weak D call: TRBD1 (6 bases). Per germline, CDR1 GTSNPN and CDR2 SVGIG (reference sequence). V was clipped by 0 bases and J by 6 bases, with 12 bases between them. The length of the CDR3 is 14 residues. The CDR3 sequence: CAWSVGGGSQPQHF. The CDR3 DNA follows: TGTGCCTGGAGTGTAGGGGGGGGAAGTCAGCCCCAGCATTTT. Based on the CDR3 plus reference TRBV30 and TRBJ1-5, the full variable domain is SQTIHQWPATLVQPVGSPLSLECTVEGTSNPNLYWYRQAAGRGLQLLFYSVGIGQISSEVPQNLSASRPQDRQFILSSKKLLLSDSGFYLCAWSVGGGSQPQHFGDGTRLSIL.

This chain links TRBV11-2 with TRBJ2-2, with D possibly TRBD1 on 7 matching bases. Trimming took 4 bases from V and 6 from J, leaving 18 bases between them. CDR1 SGHAT and CDR2 FQNNGV come from the germline V gene. The CDR3 length is 16 residues. This CDR3 reads CASSSVGGQWAGELFF. In DNA form, the CDR3 reads TGTGCCAGCAGCTCTGTGGGGGGACAGTGGGCCGGGGAGCTGTTTTTT.

The chain couples TRBV7-9 to TRBJ1-2, with 8 positions matching TRBD1. Germline assignment: CDR1 SEHNR and CDR2 FQNEAQ (reference sequence). The CDR3 is 14 amino acids. Losses at the gene ends were 5 bases for V and 4 bases for J; bases not matched to a gene: 6. In DNA, the CDR3 is TGTGCCAGCAGCAAACAGGGGGTTGGCTATGGCTACACCTTC. Its protein product is CASSKQGVGYGYTF.

This chain uses TRBV4-2 with TRBJ1-4; 7 nucleotides line up with TRBD1. CDR3 length equals 14 residues. Looked up from germline, CDR1 is LGHNA and CDR2 is YNFKEQ. The junction had 9 bases not matched to a gene; V was cut back by 6 bases and J by 8 bases. Here the CDR3 DNA reads TGTGCCAGCAGGGACCACAGGGGTGGAGAAAAACTGTTTTTT. Its protein is CASRDHRGGEKLFF.

V is TRBV2 and J is TRBJ1-4; TRBD1 aligns across 7 bases. The CDR3 runs to 14 residues. Germline CDR1 reads SNHLY; CDR2 reads FYNNEI. Unmatched junction bases numbered 10, after V lost 7 bases and J lost 8 bases. The CDR3 bases are TGTGCCAGCAAAGGAGGGACAGCAGGAGAAAAACTGTTTTTT. Translated: CASKGGTAGEKLFF.

The gene calls are TRBV6-1 and TRBJ2-1; TRBD2 aligns across 7 bases. J was trimmed by 9 bases and V by 4 bases; bases with no gene match: 21. Germline loops: CDR1 MNHNS, CDR2 SASEGT. The CDR3 loop spans 18 amino acids. The CDR3 DNA is TGTGCCAGCAGTGGTCAGGCTAGCGGAGAGCATTCGCTGGGTGAGCAGTTCTTC. It translates to CASSGQASGEHSLGEQFF.

J is TRBJ2-5 and V is TRBV10-3; TRBD2 is a possible D gene (6 bases). The CDR3 is 13 amino acids. The germline V gene has CDR1 ENHRY and CDR2 SYGVKD. The V and J ends lost 3 bases and 2 bases respectively, with 7 bases between them. CDR3 sequence reads: CAISDGLQETQYF. In nucleotides, the CDR3 is TGTGCCATCAGTGACGGACTACAAGAGACCCAGTACTTC.

The chain is built from TRBV11-2 and TRBJ2-3; D unresolved. Germline V lookup: CDR1 SGHAT, CDR2 FQNNGV. This CDR3 comprises 15 residues. V shed 4 bases and J shed 9 bases, with 20 bases lying between them. CDR3 sequence: CASSYQRPISGTQYF. DNA of the CDR3: TGTGCCAGCAGCTACCAACGACCGATTTCAGGCACGCAGTATTTT.

J is TRBJ2-1 and V is TRBV5-1, with D perhaps TRBD1 (5 bases). Germline V lookup: CDR1 SGHRS, CDR2 YFSETQ. This CDR3 has 16 residues. The germline V and J ends were trimmed by 4 bases and 6 bases, with 20 bases remaining between them. The CDR3 bases are TGCGCCAGCAGCGGAAGATGGGAAGGGGCCGCCAATGAGCAGTTCTTC. Translating it yields CASSGRWEGAANEQFF.

This rearrangement joins TRBV6-2 or TRBV6-3 to TRBJ1-1, with D perhaps TRBD1 (5 bases). CDR3 length: 13 amino acids. Trimming cost V 3 bases and J 5 bases, with 10 bases left between them. Germline V CDR1 and CDR2: MNHEY, SVGEGT. CDR3 protein: CASSYQGRTEAFF. The CDR3 DNA sequence: TGTGCCAGCAGTTATCAGGGCCGGACTGAAGCTTTCTTT.

The CDR3 reads CASRELAGGPYEQYF. The DNA for the CDR3 is TGCGCCAGCAGAGAACTAGCGGGGGGCCCCTACGAGCAGTACTTC. J is TRBJ2-7 and V is TRBV10-2; 12 bases match TRBD2. There are 15 residues in the CDR3. V dropped 6 bases and J dropped 2; count of bases not matched to a gene: 5. In germline, CDR1 is WSHSY, CDR2 SAAADI.

This clone showed up just a few times. The V call is TRBV29-1, the J call TRBJ2-3; 10 bases are shared with TRBD2. Germline assignment: CDR1 SQVTM and CDR2 ANQGSEA. V gave up 3 bases and J gave up 4 bases; unmatched junction bases: 16. The length of the CDR3 is 18 residues. The CDR3 DNA reads TGCAGCGTTGACCCCGCTAGCGGGGGACTTAGGAGGTCAGATACGCAGTATTTT. This translates into CSVDPASGGLRRSDTQYF.

CDR3 sequence reads: CASSYGQGARVTEAFF. For the CDR3, the DNA is TGTGCCAGCAGTTACGGACAGGGTGCGAGGGTGACTGAAGCTTTCTTT. The chain combines TRBV6-2 or TRBV6-3 with TRBJ1-1, with 8 bases lining up with TRBD1. This CDR3 comprises 16 residues. Germline trimming cut 2 bases from V and 5 bases from J; bases unmatched to any gene: 10. The V gene's germline CDR1 is MNHEY and CDR2 SVGEGT.

This clone has just one count. The chain carries TRBV29-1 and TRBJ1-5; possible D gene TRBD1, 6 bases. The CDR3 spans 13 residues. V lost 5 bases to trimming and J lost 3 bases, with 11 bases between them. Germline V lookup: CDR1 SQVTM, CDR2 ANQGSEA. The CDR3 region is CSVSGDINQPQHF. CDR3 nucleotides: TGCAGCGTTTCAGGGGACATCAATCAGCCCCAGCATTTT.

The gene calls are TRBV30 and TRBJ1-5; perhaps TRBD1 as D (6 bases). The CDR3 totals 16 residues. V lost 0 bases to trimming and J lost 7 bases, with 19 bases between them. The V gene's germline CDR1 is GTSNPN and CDR2 SVGIG (reference sequence). The CDR3 DNA reads TGTGCCTGGAGTGTAACGGGGAACAGGGTAGGACAGCCCCAGCATTTT. It specifies CAWSVTGNRVGQPQHF.

With respect to this clone: The junction shows a germline mismatch at one end, possibly a read error. This chain uses TRBV19 with TRBJ2-2, with TRBD2 identical over 10 bases. CDR3 length: 12 residues. CDR1 is LNHDA, CDR2 SQIVND, per germline (reference sequence). CDR3 residues: CGAGGPSGELFF. The CDR3 region has the DNA TGCGGAGCGGGAGGGCCTAGCGGGGAGCTGTTTTTT.

V and J are TRBV6-5 and TRBJ2-7, with TRBD2 matching 7 bases. Trimming took 8 bases from V and 8 from J; bases not matched to a gene: 15. Germline CDR1 MNHEY, CDR2 SVGAGI. The CDR3 extends over 14 amino acids. CDR3 protein: CASSGGDSRTKQYF. CDR3 sequence (DNA): TGTGCCAGCTCTGGGGGGGACTCACGTACGAAGCAGTACTTC.

This clone was counted ten times or more. Its ends do not fully match the called genes, so a read error is possible. The V and J genes are TRBV28 and TRBJ2-1, with 13 positions matching TRBD2. CDR1 and CDR2 (germline): MDHEN, SYDVKM. The CDR3 extends over 15 amino acids. In DNA form, the CDR3 reads TGTGCCAGCAGTTTGGGCCGAGCCGGGACTAGCGGGATGCTCTTC. Translating it yields CASSLGRAGTSGMLF.